The clone carrying this T cell receptor (beta chain) was observed at least ten times. This beta chain is off target for a library built for alpha chains, so its abundance means little. This sample was included in a study of spatial heterogeneity in lung cancer. One entry per CDR3 protein results from TCRdb running MiXCR on the 5' RACE reads. The sample holds 10,000 to 15,000 distinct CDR3 sequences; approximately 6.2% are singletons and the top ten take approximately 10%. With 1 base removed from V and 1 base from J, the gap between germline ends came to 8 bases. The CDR3 has 15 amino acids. Germline V lookup: CDR1 PRHDT, CDR2 FYEKMQ (reference sequence). Time point described: sample taken at primary tumor resection. In each case, whole RNA from tumor, nontumor lung or frozen PBMC was sequenced unsorted.

J is TRBJ2-1 and V is TRBV13, with no clear D. The sequencing used normal lung tissue next to the tumor, collected at surgery. The receptor's source is a male donor with early-stage non-small cell lung cancer. DNA of the CDR3: TGTGCCAGCAGCTTAGACCCCGGGTCCTACAATGAGCAGTTCTTC. Protein sequence: CASSLDPGSYNEQFF.